Each of the 24 T cell receptor beta chains below was sequenced from the same sample in a study of blood T cell repertoires in COVID-19. Some clones are missing from TCRdb's copy, which holds only in-frame ones; the method was immunoSEQ multiplex PCR. This table has 100,000 to 140,000 clones, 80% to 85% appearing once. Sequencing was carried out using peripheral blood. These receptors originate from a human donor in a cohort sampled during active COVID-19.

J is TRBJ2-1 and V is TRBV3-1 (or the pseudogene TRBV3-2), with 7 bases fitting TRBD1. V was clipped by 4 bases and J by 8 bases; unmatched bases: 5. Germline assignment: CDR1 LGHDT and CDR2 YNNKEL (reference sequence). The CDR3 length is 13 residues. CDR3 sequence: CASSPDRRYEQFF. The CDR3 nucleotides are TGTGCCAGCAGCCCGGACAGGAGATATGAGCAGTTCTTC.

This clone was found once. The chain joins TRBV28 to TRBJ1-3; 8 positions agree with TRBD1. This CDR3 contains 15 residues. CDR1 and CDR2 from the germline V gene are MDHEN and SYDVKM. The junction had 7 bases not matched to a gene; V was cut back by 6 bases and J by 3 bases. The DNA of the CDR3 is TGTGCCAGCAGCCCGGGACAGGATATTGGAAACACCATATATTTT. Amino acids: CASSPGQDIGNTIYF.

This clone was counted between two and nine times. The rearrangement uses TRBV6-5 and TRBJ1-1; D is possibly TRBD1 (5 bases). Germline CDR1 is MNHEY and CDR2 is SVGAGI. V was pared by 6 bases and J by 5 bases, with 13 bases between. The CDR3 consists of 13 residues. As DNA, the CDR3 is TGTGCCAGCAGAGAGATCAGGGTGACTGAAGCTTTCTTT. It specifies CASREIRVTEAFF.

The rearrangement joins TRBV6-5 to TRBJ1-2; TRBD1 matches at 7 bases. The V and J ends lost 6 bases and 2 bases, in that order; junction bases with no gene match: 3. In germline, CDR1 is MNHEY, CDR2 SVGAGI. The CDR3 extends over 13 amino acids. The CDR3 loop reads CASSMDRNYGYTF. In nucleotides, the CDR3 is TGTGCCAGCAGCATGGACAGGAACTATGGCTACACCTTC.

This clone was seen only a few times. The chain is built from TRBV4-3 and TRBJ1-3; unclear D gene. V was trimmed by 0 bases and J by 5 bases, leaving 14 bases between them. CDR1 LGHNA and CDR2 YSLEER come from the germline V gene. The CDR3 consists of 16 residues. This CDR3 is CASSQESPLVRNTIYF. CDR3 in DNA: TGCGCCAGCAGCCAAGAGTCCCCCCTCGTTAGAAACACCATATATTTT.

The V gene is TRBV3-1 (or the pseudogene TRBV3-2), the J gene TRBJ1-3; D not certain. This CDR3 has 15 amino acids. V was pared by 1 base and J by 0 bases, with 7 bases between. CDR1 and CDR2 (germline): LGHDT, YNNKEL (reference sequence). The CDR3 loop reads CASSQVHSSGNTIYF. The CDR3 nucleotides are TGTGCCAGCAGCCAAGTCCACAGCTCTGGAAACACCATATATTTT.

This chain connects TRBV11-2 to TRBJ2-5; TRBD2 matches 9 bases. J gave up 1 base and V 5 bases, and 11 bases lay outside the gene matches. The germline gives CDR1 SGHAT, CDR2 FQNNGV. CDR3 size: 17 residues. The CDR3 sequence: CASSQLNPTSGQETQYF. CDR3 DNA sequence: TGTGCCAGCAGCCAACTTAACCCGACTAGCGGCCAAGAGACCCAGTACTTC. The complete variable domain, with remaining parts taken from reference TRBV11-2 and TRBJ2-5, reads EAGVAQSPRYKIIEKRQSVAFWCNPISGHATLYWYQQILGQGPKLLIQFQNNGVVDDSQLPKDRFSAERLKGVDSTLKIQPAKLEDSAVYLCASSQLNPTSGQETQYFGPGTRLLVL.

This clone was seen a handful of times. The chain combines TRBV2 with TRBJ2-3, with 14 nucleotides matching TRBD2. V lost 7 bases, J lost 4 bases, and 4 bases stayed unmatched. The CDR3 runs 15 residues. In germline, CDR1 is SNHLY, CDR2 FYNNEI. The CDR3 spells CASIMGLAGADTQYF. CDR3 nucleotide sequence: TGTGCCAGCATTATGGGACTAGCGGGAGCAGATACGCAGTATTTT. The full variable domain, its missing parts supplied by reference TRBV2 and TRBJ2-3, is EPEVTQTPSHQVTQMGQEVILRCVPISNHLYFYWYRQILGQKVEFLVSFYNNEISEKSEIFDDQFSVERPDGSNFTLKIRSTKLEDSAMYFCASIMGLAGADTQYFGPGTRLTVL.

DNA of the CDR3: TGTGCCAGCAGTTTTATCGGAGAGACCCAGTACTTC. It codes for CASSFIGETQYF. V gene TRBV27 combines with J gene TRBJ2-5; no definite D call. From germline, CDR1 is MNHEY and CDR2 SMNVEV (reference sequence). The CDR3 length is 12 residues. With 3 bases removed from V and 4 bases from J, the gap between germline ends came to 6 bases.

The V call is TRBV6-5, the J call TRBJ2-7; possibly TRBD1 for D (5 bases). Germline V CDR1 and CDR2: MNHEY, SVGAGI. This CDR3 contains 12 residues. The V gene lost 7 bases and the J gene lost 6 bases, with 13 bases spanning the gap. CDR3 residues: CASTRVPFEQYF. CDR3 in DNA: TGTGCCAGCACCAGGGTTCCTTTCGAGCAGTACTTC.

This clone appeared many times. J is TRBJ1-5 and V is TRBV19, with 7 nucleotides matching TRBD1. This CDR3 contains 14 residues. V shed 7 bases and J 1 base; nucleotides not matched to a gene: 4. Germline V gene data show CDR1 as LNHDA and CDR2 as SQIVND (reference sequence). The DNA of the CDR3 is TGTGCCAGTACTTCGACAGGGAGCAATCAGCCCCAGCATTTT. It translates to CASTSTGSNQPQHF. Looking up the rest from reference TRBV19 and TRBJ1-5 gives the full variable domain: DGGITQSPKYLFRKEGQNVTLSCEQNLNHDAMYWYRQDPGQGLRLIYYSQIVNDFQKGDIAEGYSVSREKKESFPLTVTSAQKNPTAFYLCASTSTGSNQPQHFGDGTRLSIL.

In its sample, this clone was seen a few times. The V and J genes are TRBV7-9 and TRBJ2-1; D is ambiguous. The CDR3 has 14 residues. The V gene lost 2 bases and the J gene lost 5 bases, with 10 bases spanning the gap. Germline CDR1 reads SEHNR; CDR2 reads FQNEAQ (reference sequence). The CDR3 here is CASSLMAVDNEQFF. CDR3 DNA: TGTGCCAGCAGCTTAATGGCAGTGGACAATGAGCAGTTCTTC.

The J gene is TRBJ2-1, the V gene TRBV5-1, with TRBD1 matching 11 bases. The CDR3 is made up of 15 amino acids. Germline V CDR1 and CDR2: SGHRS, YFSETQ. With 2 bases clipped from V and 9 bases from J, the junction kept 7 bases outside the gene matches. The CDR3 DNA sequence: TGCGCCAGCAGCTTTATAGGACAGGGGGCTAGTGAGCAGTTCTTC. Translation: CASSFIGQGASEQFF. Full variable domain (missing parts from reference TRBV5-1 and TRBJ2-1): KAGVTQTPRYLIKTRGQQVTLSCSPISGHRSVSWYQQTPGQGLQFLFEYFSETQRNKGNFPGRFSGRQFSNSRSEMNVSTLELGDSALYLCASSFIGQGASEQFFGPGTRLTVL.

The rearrangement uses TRBV20-1 and TRBJ1-2, with 9 bases identical to TRBD1. The CDR3 is 11 amino acids. Germline CDR1 is DFQATT and CDR2 is SNEGSKA (reference sequence). CDR3 DNA: TGCAGGGGGGACAGGGACTATGGCTACACCTTC. As protein: CRGDRDYGYTF.

This clone came up a few times. The chain has TRBV25-1 and TRBJ2-7; 9 bases map to TRBD2. The CDR3 extends over 14 amino acids. Unmatched junction bases numbered 9, after V lost 7 bases and J lost 5 bases. CDR1 and CDR2 from the germline V gene are MGHDK and SYGVNS. Here the CDR3 reads CASTPAGGSNEQYF. The CDR3, as DNA: TGTGCCAGCACTCCAGCGGGAGGCTCTAACGAGCAGTACTTC.

The rearrangement links TRBV5-8 to TRBJ1-5; no reliable D call. The CDR3 is 16 amino acids. Trimming left V 3 bases short and J 2 bases short, with 15 bases between. The germline CDR1 and CDR2 sequences are SGHTS and YDEGEE. The CDR3 loop reads CASSSGPNSGNQPQHF. CDR3 DNA: TGTGCCAGCAGCTCGGGTCCAAACTCTGGCAATCAGCCCCAGCATTTT.

The rearrangement uses TRBV10-3 and TRBJ2-2; D unclear. Deletions cut 8 bases from V and 7 bases from J, with 8 bases between. Germline V gives CDR1 ENHRY, CDR2 SYGVKD. This CDR3 has 11 amino acids. DNA of the CDR3: TGTGCCATCTCCAACTTCGGGGAGCTGTTTTTT. It specifies CAISNFGELFF.

This sequence joins TRBV2 and TRBJ1-6, with 8 positions matching TRBD1. This CDR3 is 15 amino acids long. The germline gives CDR1 SNHLY, CDR2 FYNNEI. The trim removed 1 base at V and 10 bases at J, leaving 6 bases unmatched. The CDR3 region is CASSEGQGARSPLHF. In DNA, the CDR3 is TGTGCCAGCAGTGAAGGGCAGGGGGCGCGGTCACCCCTCCACTTT.

The chain carries TRBV12-5 and TRBJ1-4; 11 bases match TRBD1. The V segment lost 1 base and the J segment 8 bases; nucleotides outside the gene matches: 3. Germline V CDR1 and CDR2: LGHNT, FRNRAP. The CDR3 extends over 15 amino acids. CDR3 region: CASGLGTGGVEKLFF. As DNA, the CDR3 is TGTGCTAGTGGTTTGGGGACAGGGGGCGTCGAAAAACTGTTTTTT.

The gene calls are TRBV28 and TRBJ2-1, with 8 nucleotides matching TRBD2. This CDR3 contains 13 residues. From germline, CDR1 is MDHEN and CDR2 SYDVKM. J lost 8 bases, V lost 10 bases, and 10 bases had no gene match. The CDR3 loop is CATISGMGDEQFF. The DNA of the CDR3 is TGTGCCACCATTAGCGGGATGGGGGATGAGCAGTTCTTC. The full variable domain, completed using reference TRBV28 and TRBJ2-1, is DVKVTQSSRYLVKRTGEKVFLECVQDMDHENMFWYRQDPGLGLRLIYFSYDVKMKEKGDIPEGYSVSREKKERFSLILESASTNQTSMYLCATISGMGDEQFFGPGTRLTVL.

The rearrangement links TRBV7-2 to TRBJ1-2; TRBD1 aligns across 8 bases. Germline V gene data show CDR1 as SGHTA and CDR2 as FQGNSA. The CDR3 is made up of 15 amino acids. The V segment lost 6 bases and the J segment 6 bases; nucleotides outside the gene matches: 12. CDR3 residues: CASRPGQGSSHGYTF. The CDR3 DNA reads as TGTGCCAGCAGACCTGGACAGGGATCTTCCCATGGCTACACCTTC.

The chain combines TRBV6-5 with TRBJ1-1; 7 bases fit TRBD1. CDR3 length: 15 amino acids. With 2 bases clipped from V and 5 bases from J, the junction kept 8 bases outside the gene matches. Germline-derived CDR1 and CDR2 are MNHEY and SVGAGI. The CDR3 is CASSYEGTVGTEAFF. CDR3 nucleotides: TGTGCCAGCAGTTACGAAGGGACAGTGGGAACTGAAGCTTTCTTT.

This clone was counted between two and nine times. The chain uses TRBV7-2 and TRBJ2-3; the match to TRBD2 covers 10 bases. Germline lookup yields CDR1 SGHTA and CDR2 FQGNSA. V was clipped by 5 bases and J by 3 bases; unmatched bases: 8. This CDR3 has 16 amino acids. The CDR3 loop is CASSNRAGGGTDTQYF. The CDR3 nucleotides read TGTGCCAGCAGCAACCGAGCGGGAGGGGGGACAGATACGCAGTATTTT. The entire variable domain, with the rest obtained from reference TRBV7-2 and TRBJ2-3, is as follows: GAGVSQSPSNKVTEKGKDVELRCDPISGHTALYWYRQSLGQGLEFLIYFQGNSAPDKSGLPSDRFSAERTGGSVSTLTIQRTQQEDSAVYLCASSNRAGGGTDTQYFGPGTRLTVL.

This chain joins TRBV10-3 and TRBJ2-7; 9 nucleotides match TRBD1. CDR3 size: 12 residues. Trimming removed 5 bases from V and 6 bases from J; junction bases left unmatched: 2. Germline lookup yields CDR1 ENHRY and CDR2 SYGVKD. This chain's CDR3 is CAISLDRGEQYF. CDR3 DNA sequence: TGTGCCATCAGTCTGGACAGGGGCGAGCAGTACTTC.